The following is a T cell receptor beta chain sequence with its context. This sample stems from a study of blood T cell repertoires in COVID-19. The CDR3 sequence is 13 residues long. The germline gives CDR1 KGHDR, CDR2 SFDVKD. Trimming left V 4 bases short and J 6 bases short, with 11 bases between. Produced via immunoSEQ multiplex PCR; TCRdb's table is partial and in-frame only. The sample records 200,000 to 300,000 clones, more than 85% being singletons. Participant-given clinical history determined each cohort assignment. Sample: PBMCs or T cells enriched from blood (not recorded which). The V gene is TRBV24-1, the J gene TRBJ1-2, with a weak D call TRBD1 (5 bases). The source of this sequence is a woman in her 30s who had recovered from COVID-19. The CDR3 here is CATSDVRDHGYTF. CDR3 bases: TGTGCCACCAGTGACGTCAGGGATCATGGCTACACCTTC.